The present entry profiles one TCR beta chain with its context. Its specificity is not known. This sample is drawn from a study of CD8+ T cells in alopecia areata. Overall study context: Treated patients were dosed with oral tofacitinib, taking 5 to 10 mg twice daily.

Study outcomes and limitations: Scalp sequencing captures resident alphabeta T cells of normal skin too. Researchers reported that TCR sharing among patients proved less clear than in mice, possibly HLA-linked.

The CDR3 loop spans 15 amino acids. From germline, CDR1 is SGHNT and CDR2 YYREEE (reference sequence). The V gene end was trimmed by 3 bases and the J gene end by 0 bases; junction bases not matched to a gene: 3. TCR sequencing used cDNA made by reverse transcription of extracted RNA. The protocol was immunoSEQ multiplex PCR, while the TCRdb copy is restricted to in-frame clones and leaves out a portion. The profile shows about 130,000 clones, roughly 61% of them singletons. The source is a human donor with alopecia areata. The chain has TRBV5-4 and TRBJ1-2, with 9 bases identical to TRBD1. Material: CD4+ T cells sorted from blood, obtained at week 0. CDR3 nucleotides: TGTGCCAGCAGCTGGGGACAGGGAACTAACTATGGCTACACCTTC. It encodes CASSWGQGTNYGYTF.